A single sample is the source of the 30 T cell receptor beta chains below, sequenced in a study of beta chain features in type 1 diabetes (dated by TCRdb to 2016 to 2019). The library relied on the immunoSEQ multiplex PCR assay. The High Capacity cDNA Reverse Transcription Kit was used to reverse transcribe all of the isolated RNA, meaning that expressed TCRB transcripts were what got sequenced. Entries here come from immuneACCESS through TCRdb and include only in-frame sequences with V and J called. Some clones fail to appear in such tables; in the studies checked, an unresolved V gene covers under half of the shortfall, and the cause of the remainder is unknown. The sample table contains 300,000 to 400,000 clones; only one count was recorded for around 10% of them. About 0.015% of the sample is held by the ten biggest clonotypes. Sequencing was performed on naive CD4+ T cells from blood. The meaning of the sample's cell subset or site label: true naive CD4+ T cells. These receptors were taken from a woman aged 25 to 39 in good health.

The chain joins TRBV29-1 to TRBJ2-7; 7 nucleotides line up with TRBD1. This CDR3 contains 13 residues. Trimming cost V 6 bases and J 2 bases; bases outside gene matches: 7. Germline V gene sequence: CDR1 SQVTM, CDR2 ANQGSEA. The CDR3 loop reads CSVQGVYTYEQYF. DNA of the CDR3: TGCAGCGTCCAGGGGGTTTATACCTACGAGCAGTACTTC.

This clone was recorded a few times. The gene calls are TRBV30 and TRBJ2-7; TRBD2 is a possible D gene (5 bases). V gave up 1 base and J gave up 4 bases, with 17 bases separating them. The germline CDR1 and CDR2 sequences are GTSNPN and SVGIG (reference sequence). The CDR3 spans 15 residues. Here the CDR3 DNA reads TGTGCCTGGAGTGATCGGCGGGCCGACCGTTACGAGCAGTACTTC. Translation: CAWSDRRADRYEQYF.

This clone was found many times. The chain recombines TRBV29-1 with TRBJ2-3; TRBD2 matches 8 bases. The V gene end was trimmed by 3 bases and the J gene end by 6 bases; junction bases not matched to a gene: 2. CDR1 and CDR2 from the germline V gene are SQVTM and ANQGSEA. CDR3 size: 12 residues. The CDR3 bases are TGCAGCGTTGACGGGAGGGGTGATACGCAGTATTTT. Translated: CSVDGRGDTQYF.

This clone was observed a handful of times. This chain connects TRBV6-6 to TRBJ2-3; 8 positions match TRBD2. The germline gives CDR1 MNHNY, CDR2 SVGAGI (reference sequence). This CDR3 comprises 16 residues. Germline trimming cut 0 bases from V and 1 base from J; bases unmatched to any gene: 3. CDR3 DNA sequence: TGTGCCAGCAGTTACTCAGCGACTAGCGGCACAGATACGCAGTATTTT. Residues: CASSYSATSGTDTQYF.

This sequence joins TRBV29-1 and TRBJ2-3; D is undetermined. The CDR3 covers 10 residues. Germline V gives CDR1 SQVTM, CDR2 ANQGSEA. With 6 bases removed from V and 7 bases from J, the gap between germline ends came to 8 bases. The CDR3 nucleotides are TGCAGCGTCGGGTCCTATACGCAGTATTTT. Its translation is CSVGSYTQYF.

This chain connects TRBV5-1 to TRBJ1-5; D gene ambiguous. V dropped 0 bases and J dropped 4 bases, with 8 bases sitting between them. The CDR3 has 14 amino acids. Germline V lookup: CDR1 SGHRS, CDR2 YFSETQ. CDR3 sequence: CASSLGGENQPQHF. CDR3 coding DNA: TGCGCCAGCAGCTTGGGAGGAGAGAATCAGCCCCAGCATTTT.

CDR3: CASSQDPGGMNTEAFF. Here the CDR3 DNA reads TGCGCCAGCAGCCAAGACCCGGGGGGAATGAACACTGAAGCTTTCTTT. The chain joins TRBV4-3 to TRBJ1-1; D might be TRBD1 (5 bases). Deletions cut 0 bases from V and 0 bases from J, with 11 bases between. The CDR3 totals 16 residues. In germline, CDR1 is LGHNA, CDR2 YSLEER.

The chain uses TRBV9 and TRBJ2-1; D may be TRBD2 (6 bases). Germline loops: CDR1 SGDLS, CDR2 YYNGEE. The CDR3 extends over 18 amino acids. Trimming removed 4 bases from V and 3 bases from J, with 23 bases in between. CDR3 DNA: TGTGCCAGCAGCACGCGTGGGCGGGAAGCCCCCCACTACAATGAGCAGTTCTTC. This encodes CASSTRGREAPHYNEQFF.

This clone was detected only a few times. This rearrangement joins TRBV11-2 to TRBJ1-2, with a weak D call TRBD1 (5 bases). The CDR3 totals 16 residues. Germline CDR1 SGHAT, CDR2 FQNNGV. The V gene lost 3 bases and the J gene lost 1 base, with 15 bases spanning the gap. DNA of the CDR3: TGTGCCAGCAGCTTGGGCCAGGGACTACTTAACTATGGCTACACCTTC. Translating gives CASSLGQGLLNYGYTF.

This clone has more than one count but fewer than ten. The chain uses TRBV5-1 and TRBJ2-1; TRBD2 aligns across 11 bases. V lost 2 bases and J lost 8; bases outside the gene matches: 6. The CDR3 totals 15 residues. CDR1 and CDR2 (germline): SGHRS, YFSETQ. This CDR3 reads CASSLLAGDLYEQFF. The CDR3 DNA is TGCGCCAGCAGCTTACTAGCGGGAGACTTATATGAGCAGTTCTTC. Based on the CDR3 plus reference TRBV5-1 and TRBJ2-1, the full variable domain is KAGVTQTPRYLIKTRGQQVTLSCSPISGHRSVSWYQQTPGQGLQFLFEYFSETQRNKGNFPGRFSGRQFSNSRSEMNVSTLELGDSALYLCASSLLAGDLYEQFFGPGTRLTVL.

This clone was seen only a few times. The rearrangement joins TRBV19 to TRBJ2-1; TRBD1 agrees at 9 bases. Germline CDR1 LNHDA, CDR2 SQIVND (reference sequence). V was clipped by 5 bases and J by 12 bases; unmatched bases: 8. CDR3 length: 13 residues. The CDR3 region has the DNA TGTGCCAGTAGTGGGACAGGGAGGGAGCCGCAGTTCTTC. Translated: CASSGTGREPQFF.

The genes are TRBV9 and TRBJ2-1, with 11 nucleotides matching TRBD2. J was trimmed by 7 bases and V by 3 bases; bases with no gene match: 6. The CDR3 contains 15 residues. Germline V gene lookup returns CDR1 SGDLS and CDR2 YYNGEE. In nucleotides, the CDR3 is TGTGCCAGCAGCGAAACTAGCGGGAGTGAGAATGAGCAGTTCTTC. It codes for CASSETSGSENEQFF.

The chain employs TRBV11-1 and TRBJ2-1; the D gene is possibly TRBD1 (5 bases). Germline V gene lookup returns CDR1 SGHAT and CDR2 FQDESV (reference sequence). The CDR3 is 14 residues long. V was trimmed by 5 bases and J by 8 bases, leaving 16 bases between them. The CDR3 bases are TGTGCCAGCAGCCCCCAGGGTTTTGGGTATGAGCAGTTCTTC. Its translation: CASSPQGFGYEQFF. The full variable domain, its missing parts supplied by reference TRBV11-1 and TRBJ2-1, is EAEVAQSPRYKITEKSQAVAFWCDPISGHATLYWYRQILGQGPELLVQFQDESVVDDSQLPKDRFSAERLKGVDSTLKIQPAELGDSAMYLCASSPQGFGYEQFFGPGTRLTVL.

This sequence joins TRBV7-3 and TRBJ2-3; 7 nucleotides agree with TRBD2. CDR1 is SGHTA and CDR2 is FQGTGA in the germline V gene. The CDR3 sequence is 15 residues long. With 4 bases clipped from V and 2 bases from J, the junction kept 6 bases outside the gene matches. The CDR3 DNA follows: TGTGCCAGCAGCTGGGGGAGGGGAAACACAGATACGCAGTATTTT. Protein product: CASSWGRGNTDTQYF.

For the CDR3, the DNA is TGTGCCAGCCTCTGGAGCGGAGACACCGGGGAGCTGTTTTTT. Translating it yields CASLWSGDTGELFF. J is TRBJ2-2 and V is TRBV2; a weak D match, TRBD2 (5 bases). The CDR3 contains 14 residues. Trimming removed 8 bases at V and 3 bases at J, with 13 bases between. The germline CDR1 and CDR2 sequences are SNHLY and FYNNEI.

This clone has just a few counts. The J gene is TRBJ2-1, the V gene TRBV7-9; 8 bases are shared with TRBD2. The CDR3 totals 16 residues. The germline CDR1 and CDR2 sequences are SEHNR and FQNEAQ (reference sequence). Trimming cost V 6 bases and J 4 bases; bases outside gene matches: 11. The CDR3 coding sequence is TGTGCCAGCAGTTCCCCCGGGACTAGGGATTACAATGAGCAGTTCTTC. As protein: CASSSPGTRDYNEQFF. Together with reference TRBV7-9 and TRBJ2-1, the CDR3 gives the full variable domain: DTGVSQNPRHKITKRGQNVTFRCDPISEHNRLYWYRQTLGQGPEFLTYFQNEAQLEKSRLLSDRFSAERPKGSFSTLEIQRTEQGDSAMYLCASSSPGTRDYNEQFFGPGTRLTVL.

This clone was found a few times. The chain is built from TRBV4-3 and TRBJ1-1; D gene ambiguous. V was shortened by 1 base and J by 0 bases, with 9 bases between the two germline ends. This CDR3 region has 15 residues. Per the germline V gene, CDR1 is LGHNA and CDR2 is YSLEER. The CDR3 DNA is TGCGCCAGCAGCCAAGGGGCCGTCATGAACACTGAAGCTTTCTTT. As protein: CASSQGAVMNTEAFF.

J is TRBJ2-6 and V is TRBV11-2; TRBD1 matches 8 bases. The CDR3 runs to 17 residues. Germline V gene data show CDR1 as SGHAT and CDR2 as FQNNGV. V lost 4 bases and J lost 4; bases outside the gene matches: 9. The CDR3 spells CASSSPRDRRGANVLTF. The CDR3 DNA sequence: TGTGCCAGCAGCTCGCCTAGGGACAGGCGAGGGGCCAACGTCCTGACTTTC.

The genes are TRBV18 and TRBJ1-2; D is possibly TRBD1 (5 bases). V was pared by 0 bases and J by 8 bases, with 10 bases between. The germline V gene has CDR1 KGHSH and CDR2 LQKENI. The CDR3 is made up of 13 amino acids. In DNA form, the CDR3 reads TGTGCCAGCTCACCACCTGACAGATTGGGCTACACCTTC. Its translation is CASSPPDRLGYTF.

This clone was detected only a few times. Here the CDR3 reads CASSYSGTGRNIQYF. DNA of the CDR3: TGTGCCAGCAGTTACTCTGGGACAGGGAGAAACATTCAGTACTTC. The gene calls are TRBV6-5 and TRBJ2-4; 9 positions match TRBD1. V was pared by 0 bases and J by 6 bases, with 3 bases of the junction left unmatched. The CDR3 extends over 15 amino acids. Germline V gene lookup returns CDR1 MNHEY and CDR2 SVGAGI.

V is TRBV27 and J is TRBJ2-1; D perhaps matches TRBD2 (6 bases). The CDR3 length is 13 residues. Deletions cut 3 bases from V and 15 bases from J, with 18 bases between. CDR1 and CDR2 from the germline V gene are MNHEY and SMNVEV (reference sequence). For the CDR3, the DNA is TGTGCCAGCAGTTTGGGTGGGGGGTTAGCACTGTTCTTC. Its translation is CASSLGGGLALFF.

The CDR3, as DNA: TGCGCCAGCAGCTCACAGGGGGCGGAAGGTCAGCCCCAGCATTTT. This encodes CASSSQGAEGQPQHF. The chain links TRBV5-1 to TRBJ1-5, with 9 bases fitting TRBD1. Germline V gives CDR1 SGHRS, CDR2 YFSETQ. Trimming cost V 3 bases and J 6 bases; bases outside gene matches: 7. CDR3 size: 15 residues.

The chain couples TRBV5-1 to TRBJ1-1; D is uncertain. In germline, CDR1 is SGHRS, CDR2 YFSETQ. Between the trimmed V and J ends, which lost 0 bases and 5 bases, there was a span of 11 bases. The CDR3 totals 14 residues. CDR3 loop: CASSLDEIMTEAFF. The CDR3 DNA reads TGCGCCAGCAGCTTGGACGAGATTATGACTGAAGCTTTCTTT.

This clone was observed a handful of times. The chain combines TRBV4-3 with TRBJ2-1; 13 nucleotides line up with TRBD2. CDR1 LGHNA and CDR2 YSLEER come from the germline V gene. V was pared by 3 bases and J by 8 bases, with 7 bases of the junction left unmatched. This CDR3 region has 16 residues. CDR3 DNA sequence: TGCGCCAGCAGCCAGTCCGGACTAGCGGGAGTGGATGAGCAGTTCTTC. This sequence encodes CASSQSGLAGVDEQFF.

The chain recombines TRBV7-2 with TRBJ2-6, with D maybe TRBD1 (7 bases). Deletions cut 2 bases from V and 0 bases from J, with 17 bases between. This CDR3 contains 19 residues. The V gene's germline CDR1 is SGHTA and CDR2 FQGNSA. CDR3 DNA: TGTGCCAGCAGCTTAAGATCAGGGGGGTTCGGCTCTGGGGCCAACGTCCTGACTTTC. It yields the protein CASSLRSGGFGSGANVLTF.

V is TRBV5-6 and J is TRBJ2-6; maybe TRBD2 (6 bases). V gave up 2 bases and J gave up 2 bases, with 8 bases separating them. Germline V lookup: CDR1 SGHDT, CDR2 YYEEEE. This CDR3 spans 15 amino acids. The CDR3 nucleotides are TGTGCCAGCAGCTTCAGGAGGGCTGGGGCCAACGTCCTGACTTTC. Translating gives CASSFRRAGANVLTF.

In this sample, this clone turned up a few times. V usage is TRBV9 and J usage is TRBJ2-1; D is uncertain. Germline CDR1 and CDR2: SGDLS and YYNGEE. V was shortened by 2 bases and J by 0 bases, with 9 bases between the two germline ends. The length of the CDR3 is 15 residues. CDR3 coding DNA: TGTGCCAGCAGCGTCGCGACTGCCTCCTACAATGAGCAGTTCTTC. Protein sequence: CASSVATASYNEQFF.

This clone was observed a handful of times. V gene TRBV6-5 combines with J gene TRBJ2-4, with TRBD2 matching over 7 bases. The junction had 6 bases not matched to a gene; V was cut back by 0 bases and J by 7 bases. CDR1 and CDR2 (germline): MNHEY, SVGAGI. The length of the CDR3 is 15 residues. CDR3 protein: CASSYSGGGYNIQYF. CDR3 in DNA: TGTGCCAGCAGTTACTCTGGGGGAGGGTATAACATTCAGTACTTC.

This chain links TRBV27 with TRBJ1-5, with D hard to call. The CDR3 sequence is 14 residues long. The V gene's germline CDR1 is MNHEY and CDR2 SMNVEV (reference sequence). Trimming took off 4 bases at V and 9 bases at J, with 16 bases between the two ends. The CDR3 is CASSYLAGRGPQHF. CDR3 DNA sequence: TGTGCCAGCAGTTACTTAGCGGGGAGAGGGCCCCAGCATTTT.

This clone has only a few counts. An end of the junction differs from the germline gene, which may be a read error. V and J are TRBV4-2 and TRBJ2-7; perhaps TRBD1 as D (6 bases). CDR1 and CDR2 (germline): LGHNA, YNFKEQ. The CDR3 spans 14 residues. CDR3 loop: CASSQGVRGAEVDF. CDR3 in DNA: TGTGCCAGCAGCCAAGGAGTCAGGGGAGCGGAGGTGGACTTC.